What follows is one TCR beta chain and its context. Depths of 1 in 200,000 to 1 in 1 million T cells were the sequencing target. Clones were sequenced by immunoSEQ multiplex PCR, and TCRdb holds only the in-frame ones, with some missing. The sample contains roughly 130,000 clones, around 90% of which appear only once. This CDR3 comprises 12 residues. Germline lookup yields CDR1 SGHAT and CDR2 FQNNGV. Trimming took 1 base from V and 6 from J, leaving 7 bases between them. This sample is part of a study of cytotoxic CD8 clonotypes in ibrutinib-treated CLL. The source was PBMCs, collected after 12 months of ibrutinib treatment. This chain connects TRBV11-2 to TRBJ2-7; D is unclear. The sequence was collected from a human donor with chronic lymphocytic leukemia. The CDR3 region is CASSLGRSEQYF. The DNA for the CDR3 is TGTGCCAGCAGCTTAGGTAGGTCCGAGCAGTACTTC.